This T cell receptor beta chain was sequenced for a study of CD8 T cells in ankylosing spondylitis. General observations from the study: A number of the motif variants had already been described in reactive arthritis synovial fluid and blood. The study identified a TCR beta motif of under ten highly homologous variants that appeared characteristic of ankylosing spondylitis blood.

By quantitative 5'-RACE with molecular barcodes, the TCR beta libraries were made. TCRdb reprocessed the 5' RACE reads with MiXCR, giving one entry per CDR3 protein. The repertoire holds 25,000 to 35,000 distinct CDR3 sequences, with 14% as singletons. This clonotype has ten or more counts. Its antigen is not identified. The sequenced sample consisted of blood. The origin of this receptor is a male donor with ankylosing spondylitis or in good health (not recorded which).

In DNA, the CDR3 is TGTGCCAGCAGCGAAACTAGCGGGGGGTTGTACGAGCAGTACTTC. Residues: CASSETSGGLYEQYF. The genes are TRBV11-2 and TRBJ2-7; 12 positions agree with TRBD2. Looked up from germline, CDR1 is SGHAT and CDR2 is FQNNGV. This CDR3 has 15 residues. V shed 5 bases, J shed 4 bases, and the junction held 6 bases outside the gene matches.